This T cell receptor beta chain was documented in a study of chemoradiotherapy in HPV16-positive cancers. The CDR3 totals 13 residues. Germline V gene lookup returns CDR1 SGHRS and CDR2 YFSETQ. The germline V and J ends were trimmed by 5 bases and 5 bases, with 13 bases remaining between them. As for this clone: Its target is not known.

Method: immunoSEQ multiplex PCR; TCRdb's copy keeps in-frame clones and lacks some. The data contain approximately 4,000 clones, around 80% of them seen just once; the ten biggest clones take up roughly 15%. Study-level findings and limits: HPV-specific T cells were functionally defined from only a couple of HPV16-positive patients. In HPV16-positive patients, HPV-responsive T-cell expansion tracked better recurrence-free survival. Candidate HPV-specific clones and E7-related TCR motifs grew in tumor during treatment.

The material was obtained from a patient who underwent chemoradiotherapy. The rearrangement uses TRBV5-1 and TRBJ2-5; D unresolved. This receptor was obtained from a human donor with HPV-associated anogenital cancer. As DNA, the CDR3 is TGCGCCAGCAGAATGTCCCCAAGGGAGACCCAGTACTTC. It codes for CASRMSPRETQYF.